This TCR beta chain was retrieved from a study of T-cell reconstitution after alpha-beta-depleted transplantation in children. The TCRbeta library was prepared with unique molecular identifiers. TCRdb recomputed calls from the PCR reads with MiXCR, one row per CDR3 protein. Of around 500,000 distinct CDR3 sequences in the sample, around 12% were seen once. This CDR3 has 14 residues. Trimming cost V 4 bases and J 5 bases; bases outside gene matches: 7. The sequence was obtained from a human donor who donated a stem cell graft to a child with combined immunodeficiency. Material: PBMCs from the stem cell graft donor, obtained from the stem cell graft. J is TRBJ1-2 and V is TRBV12-3 or TRBV12-4; 7 nucleotides match TRBD1. In DNA form, the CDR3 reads TGTGCCAGCAGTTCAGCCGACAGGGTGTATGGCTACACCTTC. It encodes CASSSADRVYGYTF.